A selection of T cell receptor beta chains follows, all from one sample in a study of blood T cells in healthy people across ages. TCRdb used MiXCR to reprocess the 5' RACE reads, holding one entry per CDR3 protein. Seen here are around 800,000 distinct CDR3 sequences, 46% observed once, and the top ten hold roughly 18%. The sequencing input was blood. These receptors all stem from a man older than 75 in good health. Each CDR3 is given with its conserved first and last residue. A D gene is named only where the DNA matches it firmly. Where a row states a size, it is once, few, many or the class of an expanded clone; other rows omit it.

J: TRBJ2-5; V: TRBV27; D: NA; size: NA; CDR3: CASGPPGPLEQYF; DNA: TGTGCCAGCGGCCCTCCGGGTCCTCTGGAGCAGTACTTC
J: TRBJ2-1; V: TRBV29-1; D: NA; size: NA; CDR3: CSVDQRVKGNEQFF; DNA: TGCAGCGTTGACCAAAGGGTTAAGGGCAATGAGCAGTTCTTC
J: TRBJ2-1; V: TRBV3-1; D: TRBD2; size: NA; CDR3: CASSQGQLAGGEQFF; DNA: TGTGCCAGCAGCCAAGGACAACTAGCGGGAGGTGAGCAGTTCTTC
J: TRBJ2-7; V: TRBV6-1; D: TRBD1; size: once; CDR3: CASSDNRGRGRGEQYF; DNA: TGTGCCAGCAGCGATAACAGGGGCAGGGGGCGCGGTGAGCAGTACTTC
J: TRBJ1-1; V: TRBV5-1; D: NA; size: NA; CDR3: CASSSQGPMNTEAFF; DNA: TGCGCCAGCAGCTCACAGGGACCGATGAACACTGAAGCTTTCTTT
J: TRBJ2-3; V: TRBV10-3; D: TRBD2; size: NA; CDR3: CAISTSGGRGTQYF; DNA: TGTGCCATCAGTACTAGCGGGGGACGGGGTACGCAGTATTTT
J: TRBJ1-4; V: TRBV11-2; D: TRBD1; size: NA; CDR3: CASGRDRGFEKLFF; DNA: TGTGCCAGCGGCCGGGACAGGGGTTTTGAAAAACTGTTTTTT
J: TRBJ2-2; V: TRBV12-3/TRBV12-4; D: TRBD2; size: few; CDR3: CASGLAARGELFF; DNA: TGTGCCAGCGGGCTAGCGGCCCGTGGGGAGCTGTTTTTT
J: TRBJ2-5; V: TRBV3-1; D: NA; size: NA; CDR3: CASSQDREEYNEQYF; DNA: TGCGCCAGCAGCCAAGACAGGGAGGAATACAATGAGCAGTACTTC
J: TRBJ2-5; V: TRBV12-3/TRBV12-4; D: TRBD2; size: many; CDR3: CASSEGGLETQYF; DNA: TGTGCCAGCAGTGAGGGAGGGTTGGAGACCCAGTACTTC
J: TRBJ2-1; V: TRBV10-3; D: NA; size: few; CDR3: CAISETSRNEQFF; DNA: TGTGCCATCAGTGAAACTAGCCGGAATGAGCAGTTCTTC
J: TRBJ2-5; V: TRBV7-2; D: TRBD1; size: NA; CDR3: CASSSLWTGGWETQYF; DNA: TGTGCCAGCAGCTCACTCTGGACAGGGGGCTGGGAGACCCAGTACTTC
J: TRBJ1-6; V: TRBV5-1; D: NA; size: NA; CDR3: CASSLERGVDSPLHF; DNA: TGCGCCAGCAGCTTGGAACGCGGGGTTGATTCACCCCTCCACTTT
J: TRBJ2-7; V: TRBV5-1; D: TRBD1; size: few; CDR3: CASSLLQGAAYEQYF; DNA: TGCGCCAGCAGCTTGCTCCAGGGGGCGGCTTACGAGCAGTACTTC
J: TRBJ1-5; V: TRBV12-3/TRBV12-4; D: NA; size: NA; CDR3: CASSPTGHSNQPQHF; DNA: TGTGCCAGCAGCCCGACAGGCCATAGCAATCAGCCCCAGCATTTT
J: TRBJ2-1; V: TRBV6-2/TRBV6-3; D: NA; size: NA; CDR3: CPSRERAGQTYNEQFF; DNA: TGTCCCAGCAGAGAGCGAGCGGGACAAACCTACAATGAGCAGTTCTTC
J: TRBJ2-7; V: TRBV10-3; D: NA; size: NA; CDR3: CAIRITLSSYNEQYF; DNA: TGTGCCATCCGGATAACCCTAAGCTCCTACAATGAGCAGTACTTC
J: TRBJ2-3; V: TRBV12-3/TRBV12-4; D: TRBD2; size: few; CDR3: CASSASGREDTQYF; DNA: TGTGCCAGCAGTGCTAGCGGGAGAGAGGATACGCAGTATTTT
J: TRBJ1-5; V: TRBV6-2/TRBV6-3; D: NA; size: NA; CDR3: CASKEQGNQPQHF; DNA: TGTGCCAGCAAAGAACAGGGTAATCAGCCCCAGCATTTT
J: TRBJ2-3; V: TRBV7-3; D: TRBD2; size: many; CDR3: CASSLGAGDETDTQYF; DNA: TGTGCCAGCAGCTTAGGAGCGGGAGACGAAACAGATACGCAGTATTTT
J: TRBJ2-2; V: TRBV7-6; D: NA; size: few; CDR3: CASSPRQAGTGELFF; DNA: TGTGCCAGCAGCCCCCGACAAGCAGGCACCGGGGAGCTGTTTTTT
J: TRBJ2-1; V: TRBV5-4; D: TRBD2; size: NA; CDR3: CASSLVLGTSYNEQFF; DNA: TGTGCCAGCAGCTTGGTTTTGGGGACTAGTTACAATGAGCAGTTCTTC
J: TRBJ1-1; V: TRBV29-1; D: NA; size: few; CDR3: CSVEEQKATEAFF; DNA: TGCAGCGTTGAAGAACAAAAGGCAACTGAAGCTTTCTTT
J: TRBJ1-5; V: TRBV5-5; D: NA; size: NA; CDR3: CASSLVSGDQPQHF; DNA: TGTGCCAGCAGCTTGGTTTCGGGGGATCAGCCCCAGCATTTT
J: TRBJ2-3; V: TRBV5-1; D: NA; size: NA; CDR3: CASSLVQDTDTQYF; DNA: TGCGCCAGCAGCTTGGTGCAGGACACAGATACGCAGTATTTT
J: TRBJ2-1; V: TRBV21-1; D: NA; size: NA; CDR3: CVSSNLTDSSGANEQFF; DNA: TGTGTCAGCAGCAATCTGACAGACTCTAGCGGGGCAAATGAGCAGTTCTTC
J: TRBJ2-7; V: TRBV27; D: TRBD2; size: few; CDR3: CASSSSSAGAYEQYF; DNA: TGTGCCAGCAGTTCCTCCTCAGCGGGGGCGTACGAGCAGTACTTC
J: TRBJ2-6; V: TRBV6-5; D: NA; size: NA; CDR3: CASSYGRGGRGANVLTF; DNA: TGTGCCAGCAGTTACGGTAGGGGTGGGAGAGGGGCCAACGTCCTGACTTTC
J: TRBJ2-1; V: TRBV6-5; D: NA; size: NA; CDR3: CASSYSMADTEQFF; DNA: TGTGCCAGCAGTTACTCGATGGCGGATACTGAGCAGTTCTTC
J: TRBJ2-5; V: TRBV6-5; D: TRBD1; size: NA; CDR3: CASTVPGGFGETQYF; DNA: TGTGCCAGCACTGTTCCAGGGGGCTTTGGGGAGACCCAGTACTTC
J: TRBJ2-3; V: TRBV28; D: TRBD1; size: NA; CDR3: CASEGAYTDTQYF; DNA: TGTGCCAGCGAGGGGGCTTACACAGATACGCAGTATTTT
J: TRBJ2-6; V: TRBV7-8; D: TRBD2; size: NA; CDR3: CASSLENPGLARATGANVPTF; DNA: TGTGCCAGCAGCTTAGAAAATCCGGGACTAGCGAGAGCCACTGGGGCCAACGTCCCGACTTTC
J: TRBJ2-7; V: TRBV30; D: TRBD2; size: NA; CDR3: CAWSVLAGGGNEQYF; DNA: TGTGCCTGGAGTGTACTAGCGGGGGGGGGCAATGAGCAGTACTTC
J: TRBJ2-5; V: TRBV18; D: NA; size: NA; CDR3: CASSPRVGSGQNEQYF; DNA: TGTGCCAGCTCACCACGGGTAGGGTCGGGCCAGAATGAGCAGTACTTC
J: TRBJ2-5; V: TRBV12-3/TRBV12-4; D: TRBD1; size: NA; CDR3: CASRTETGAGEAQYF; DNA: TGTGCCAGCAGGACCGAGACAGGGGCCGGGGAGGCCCAGTACTTC
J: TRBJ2-5; V: TRBV6-1; D: NA; size: few; CDR3: CASKRLPTGIQETQYF; DNA: TGTGCCAGCAAGCGACTCCCGACAGGTATCCAAGAGACCCAGTACTTC
J: TRBJ2-1; V: TRBV4-3; D: NA; size: NA; CDR3: CASSQAGVTYNEQFF; DNA: TGCGCCAGCAGCCAAGCTGGCGTCACCTACAATGAGCAGTTCTTC
J: TRBJ2-3; V: TRBV7-2; D: NA; size: NA; CDR3: CASRQYGGSPITDTQYF; DNA: TGTGCCAGCAGACAATATGGGGGTAGCCCTATCACAGATACGCAGTATTTT
J: TRBJ2-5; V: TRBV20-1; D: NA; size: many; CDR3: CSARSDGLKQYF; DNA: TGCAGTGCTAGATCTGACGGCTTAAAGCAGTACTTC
J: TRBJ1-1; V: TRBV29-1; D: TRBD1; size: NA; CDR3: CSVGTGGTGTEAFF; DNA: TGCAGCGTTGGTACAGGGGGCACGGGCACTGAAGCTTTCTTT
J: TRBJ2-3; V: TRBV4-2; D: TRBD2; size: NA; CDR3: CASSQVTLDPASGGRDTQYF; DNA: TGTGCCAGCAGCCAAGTTACCTTGGACCCGGCTAGCGGGGGGCGAGATACGCAGTATTTT
J: TRBJ2-1; V: TRBV6-1; D: NA; size: NA; CDR3: CASSLDGINEQFF; DNA: TGTGCCAGCAGTTTGGACGGGATCAATGAGCAGTTCTTC
J: TRBJ2-1; V: TRBV3-1; D: TRBD1; size: NA; CDR3: CASSQSGTGIFDEQFF; DNA: TGTGCCAGCAGCCAATCCGGGACAGGGATATTCGATGAGCAGTTCTTC
J: TRBJ2-5; V: TRBV6-6; D: NA; size: few; CDR3: CASSLGQPGETQYF; DNA: TGTGCCAGCAGTTTAGGACAGCCCGGGGAGACCCAGTACTTC
J: TRBJ1-6; V: TRBV12-3/TRBV12-4; D: NA; size: NA; CDR3: CASQPGQGNSPLHF; DNA: TGTGCCAGCCAACCCGGGCAGGGCAATTCACCCCTCCACTTT
J: TRBJ2-1; V: TRBV7-3; D: TRBD2; size: few; CDR3: CASSPHSGNSYNEQFF; DNA: TGTGCCAGCAGCCCCCATAGCGGGAACTCCTACAATGAGCAGTTCTTC
J: TRBJ2-1; V: TRBV9; D: NA; size: NA; CDR3: CASSVETSSYNEQFF; DNA: TGTGCCAGCAGCGTAGAGACTTCCTCCTACAATGAGCAGTTCTTC
J: TRBJ1-4; V: TRBV5-1; D: NA; size: once; CDR3: CASSAGVANEKLFF; DNA: TGCGCCAGCAGCGCCGGGGTGGCTAATGAAAAACTGTTTTTT
J: TRBJ2-5; V: TRBV20-1; D: TRBD1; size: NA; CDR3: CSASDRDVETQYF; DNA: TGCAGTGCTTCGGACAGGGACGTGGAGACCCAGTACTTC
J: TRBJ2-3; V: TRBV10-3; D: NA; size: NA; CDR3: CAILDSGREDTQYF; DNA: TGTGCCATCCTCGATAGCGGCAGAGAAGATACGCAGTATTTT
J: TRBJ2-7; V: TRBV29-1; D: NA; size: few; CDR3: CSVGGTESSYEQYF; DNA: TGCAGCGTTGGTGGGACGGAAAGCTCCTACGAGCAGTACTTC
J: TRBJ2-5; V: TRBV7-9; D: TRBD1; size: few; CDR3: CASSIRDRDDTQYF; DNA: TGTGCCAGCAGCATTCGGGACAGGGATGATACCCAGTACTTC
J: TRBJ2-5; V: TRBV4-2; D: TRBD2; size: NA; CDR3: CASSQVGRERAETQYF; DNA: TGTGCCAGCAGCCAAGTGGGGCGGGAGCGGGCGGAGACCCAGTACTTC
J: TRBJ1-2; V: TRBV24-1; D: NA; size: many; CDR3: CATSDSHSSYGYTF; DNA: TGTGCCACCAGTGATTCCCACAGTTCCTATGGCTACACCTTC
J: TRBJ2-7; V: TRBV18; D: NA; size: NA; CDR3: CASPTVWGSYEQYF; DNA: TGTGCCAGCCCCACCGTGTGGGGATCCTACGAGCAGTACTTC